This paragraph covers one TCR beta chain sequence. CDR3 length: 16 amino acids. Germline trimming cut 5 bases from V and 0 bases from J; bases unmatched to any gene: 9. The germline V gene encodes CDR1 MNHEY and CDR2 SMNVEV (reference sequence). Methods used by the authors: Amplified reference gene primers provided the basis for estimating nucleated cell counts. Measured with immunoSEQ multiplex PCR; TCRdb has only the in-frame clones, and not every one. Clone size and the V and J calls come from that table; the DNA yielded D and trimming. The table lists 20,000 to 25,000 clones, 83% of them singletons. These data are taken from a study of blood T cell repertoires in COVID-19. In the study overall: Some COVID-19 samples were acute and others convalescent; all came from the United States, Italy and Spain.

The J gene is TRBJ2-7, the V gene TRBV27, with 8 bases matching TRBD2. This sequence was found in a man between 65 and 85 years old with acute or convalescent COVID-19. The specimen sequenced was peripheral blood. The CDR3 DNA sequence: TGTGCCAGCAGTACCAATCAGCGGGGGAGCTCCTACGAGCAGTACTTC. Translating it yields CASSTNQRGSSYEQYF.